This TCR beta chain was obtained from a study of T cell repertoires in cytomegalovirus infection. With V trimmed by 4 bases and J by 8 bases, 8 bases remained unmatched. CDR1 is SGHRS, CDR2 YFSETQ, per germline. The CDR3 contains 14 residues. In this sample, this clonotype turned up a few times. TCRdb ran MiXCR on the reads and lists one entry per CDR3 protein. The sample records more than 150,000 distinct CDR3 sequences, approximately 17% being singletons. Sequencing used CD8+ T cells from PBMCs. This clonotype was obtained from a human donor in good health (CMV status not recorded). Some clones in this sample may be carry-over from other donors' samples. The V gene is TRBV5-1, the J gene TRBJ2-1; TRBD2 agrees at 8 bases. The CDR3 loop reads CASSEGLESDEQFF. The DNA for the CDR3 is TGCGCCAGCAGCGAGGGACTAGAGAGCGATGAGCAGTTCTTC.